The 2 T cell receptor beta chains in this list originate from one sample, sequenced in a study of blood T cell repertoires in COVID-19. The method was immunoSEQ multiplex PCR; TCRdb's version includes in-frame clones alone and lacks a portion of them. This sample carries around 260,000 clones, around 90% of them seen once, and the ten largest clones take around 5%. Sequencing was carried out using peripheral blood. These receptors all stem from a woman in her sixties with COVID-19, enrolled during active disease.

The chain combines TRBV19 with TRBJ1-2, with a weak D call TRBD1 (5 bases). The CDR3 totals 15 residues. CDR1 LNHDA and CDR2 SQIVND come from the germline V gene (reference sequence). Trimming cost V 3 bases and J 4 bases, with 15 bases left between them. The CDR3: CASSMGGVVLYGYTF. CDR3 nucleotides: TGTGCCAGTAGTATGGGAGGGGTGGTGCTCTATGGCTACACCTTC.

CDR3 sequence reads: CASRARGSEQFF. Written as DNA, the CDR3 is TGCGCCAGCAGAGCTAGGGGCTCTGAGCAGTTCTTC. The V gene is TRBV10-2, the J gene TRBJ2-1, with D possibly matching TRBD1 (5 bases). The CDR3 is 12 residues long. V dropped 6 bases and J dropped 9 bases, with 12 bases sitting between them. CDR1 WSHSY and CDR2 SAAADI come from the germline V gene.